This T cell receptor (beta chain) was captured in a study of blood T cells in healthy people across ages. The CDR3 runs to 14 residues. The V end lost 3 bases, the J end lost 1 base, and 10 bases lay between the germline ends. Germline V gene lookup returns CDR1 MGHRA and CDR2 YSYEKL. This clonotype was seen only a few times. Sample-barcoded 5' priming and a J-beta primer mix drove a second PCR of about 7 to 11 cycles. From the 5' RACE reads, TCRdb called clonotypes with MiXCR, one entry per CDR3 protein. The sample consists of 750,000 or so distinct CDR3 sequences, 25% of them appearing once. A further study also used this sample, focusing on T cells of mothers and their children. Turning to that study: Not a single persistent microchimeric T cell clone was detected.

The TCR sequence derives from a boy aged 5-17 years in good health. The gene calls are TRBV4-1 and TRBJ2-7; the D gene could be TRBD1 or TRBD2 (5 bases each). Sample: blood. The CDR3 sequence: CASSQGEGSYEQYF. The CDR3 DNA follows: TGCGCCAGCAGCCAGGGGGAAGGGTCCTACGAGCAGTACTTC.